These 19 T cell receptor beta chains were all obtained from the same sample, sequenced in a study of OX40 agonist ivuxolimab in advanced cancers. The protocol was immunoSEQ multiplex PCR, while the TCRdb copy is restricted to in-frame clones and leaves out a portion. The sample records tens of thousands of clones, around 80% being singletons. Sequences were derived from CD4+ or CD8+ T cells sorted from blood, sampled in a trial of the OX40 agonist ivuxolimab. The receptor set was obtained from an adult with an advanced solid tumor such as melanoma, head and neck, liver or kidney cancer.

In DNA form, the CDR3 reads TGTGCCAGCAGCAGAGGGACTAGCGGGATGAATGAGCAGTTCTTC. Translation: CASSRGTSGMNEQFF. The gene calls are TRBV7-3 and TRBJ2-1, with 13 bases matching TRBD2. This CDR3 has 15 residues. The germline CDR1 and CDR2 sequences are SGHTA and FQGTGA. V was pared by 5 bases and J by 7 bases, with 5 bases of the junction left unmatched.

This sequence joins TRBV11-2 and TRBJ2-7; D is uncertain. Trimming cost V 5 bases and J 0 bases, with 11 bases left between them. From germline, CDR1 is SGHAT and CDR2 FQNNGV. The CDR3 contains 14 residues. CDR3 residues: CASSTHLHSYEQYF. The CDR3 bases are TGTGCCAGCAGCACACACCTACACTCCTACGAGCAGTACTTC.

This chain connects TRBV4-1 to TRBJ2-5, with a tentative D call TRBD1 (6 bases). Trimming stripped 2 bases from V and 0 bases from J, with 10 bases between. This CDR3 is 15 amino acids long. The germline V gene encodes CDR1 MGHRA and CDR2 YSYEKL. CDR3 nucleotides: TGCGCCAGCAGCCAATCAGGGACATACCAAGAGACCCAGTACTTC. It yields the protein CASSQSGTYQETQYF.

The chain employs TRBV7-9 and TRBJ2-3, with D maybe TRBD1 (5 bases). V was pared by 5 bases and J by 7 bases, with 22 bases between. Germline V gives CDR1 SEHNR, CDR2 FQNEAQ (reference sequence). The CDR3 is 16 amino acids. CDR3 in amino acids: CASSLTQGSRRYTQYF. Here the CDR3 DNA reads TGTGCCAGCAGCCTAACCCAGGGCAGTCGTAGGTATACGCAGTATTTT.

The rearrangement joins TRBV2 to TRBJ1-4, with 9 positions matching TRBD1. This CDR3 spans 15 amino acids. Per the germline V gene, CDR1 is SNHLY and CDR2 is FYNNEI. V shed 11 bases and J 3 bases; nucleotides not matched to a gene: 10. The CDR3 reads CAGAGQGNANEKLFF. The CDR3 nucleotides are TGTGCCGGGGCGGGACAGGGAAACGCTAATGAAAAACTGTTTTTT.

The rearrangement links TRBV6-4 to TRBJ2-1, with 10 bases identical to TRBD2. Unmatched junction bases numbered 2, after V lost 2 bases and J lost 4 bases. The CDR3 runs to 15 residues. Germline CDR1 reads MRHNA; CDR2 reads SNTAGT. As DNA, the CDR3 is TGTGCCAGCAGTGACCTAGCGGGGGCTTACAATGAGCAGTTCTTC. It specifies CASSDLAGAYNEQFF.

The CDR3 spells CASSPSGRDNSPLHF. As DNA, the CDR3 is TGTGCCAGCTCACCATCGGGACGGGATAATTCACCCCTCCACTTT. The chain has TRBV18 and TRBJ1-6, with D tentatively TRBD1 (5 bases). V was pared by 2 bases and J by 5 bases, with 10 bases between. Germline-derived CDR1 and CDR2 are KGHSH and LQKENI. This CDR3 comprises 15 residues.

This chain links TRBV10-3 with TRBJ1-2, with a weak D call TRBD1 (5 bases). Deletions cut 0 bases from V and 4 bases from J, with 9 bases between. There are 14 residues in the CDR3. The germline gives CDR1 ENHRY, CDR2 SYGVKD. The CDR3 loop reads CAISESTAVYGYTF. In DNA, the CDR3 is TGTGCCATCAGTGAGTCGACAGCGGTCTATGGCTACACCTTC.

The chain carries TRBV11-2 and TRBJ1-2; maybe TRBD1 (5 bases). The CDR3 totals 15 residues. Trimming stripped 4 bases from V and 4 bases from J, with 16 bases between. Germline CDR1 and CDR2: SGHAT and FQNNGV. The CDR3 loop reads CASSSKWRGSYGYTF. The CDR3 DNA sequence: TGTGCCAGCAGCTCCAAATGGAGGGGATCCTATGGCTACACCTTC.

The J gene is TRBJ1-3, the V gene TRBV6-6, with 7 bases lining up with TRBD1. V shed 6 bases and J 4 bases; nucleotides not matched to a gene: 3. From germline, CDR1 is MNHNY and CDR2 SVGAGI (reference sequence). The CDR3 totals 13 residues. The CDR3 DNA reads as TGTGCCAGCAGCTCAGGGGGGGGAAACACCATATATTTT. It specifies CASSSGGGNTIYF.

The V and J genes are TRBV28 and TRBJ1-1; possible D gene TRBD1, 5 bases. V dropped 4 bases and J dropped 0 bases, with 15 bases sitting between them. The CDR3 spans 16 residues. Germline V lookup: CDR1 MDHEN, CDR2 SYDVKM. CDR3 loop: CASSYLGEGMNTEAFF. The CDR3 DNA follows: TGTGCCAGCAGTTATTTGGGGGAGGGGATGAACACTGAAGCTTTCTTT.

The CDR3 protein is CASSDLGTLEQYF. The CDR3 nucleotides read TGTGCCAGCAGTGATCTAGGCACCCTGGAGCAGTACTTC. The chain couples TRBV2 to TRBJ2-7; D unresolved. CDR1 is SNHLY, CDR2 FYNNEI, per germline. This CDR3 has 13 residues. The V and J ends lost 3 bases and 7 bases respectively, with 13 bases between them.

The chain uses TRBV15 and TRBJ2-5; the D call may be TRBD1 or TRBD2 (6 bases each). The last part of the DNA fits TRBJ2-7 better; the J call may be wrong. The V gene's germline CDR1 is LNHNV and CDR2 YYDKDF (reference sequence). The CDR3 spans 15 residues. DNA of the CDR3: TGTGCCACCAGCAGAGATCAAGGGGGAGGTGACGAGCAGTACTTC. Translation: CATSRDQGGGDEQYF.

The CDR3 DNA sequence: TGTGCCAGTAGGGGACTAGGCAACACCGGGGAGCTGTTTTTT. The encoded protein is CASRGLGNTGELFF. This rearrangement joins TRBV19 to TRBJ2-2; 8 nucleotides match TRBD2. CDR1 is LNHDA, CDR2 SQIVND, per germline (reference sequence). V lost 6 bases, J lost 2 bases, and 2 bases stayed unmatched. The CDR3 contains 14 residues. Drawing the rest from reference TRBV19 and TRBJ2-2, the complete variable domain is DGGITQSPKYLFRKEGQNVTLSCEQNLNHDAMYWYRQDPGQGLRLIYYSQIVNDFQKGDIAEGYSVSREKKESFPLTVTSAQKNPTAFYLCASRGLGNTGELFFGEGSRLTVL.

V gene TRBV5-4 combines with J gene TRBJ2-7; D is unresolved. V was cut by 4 bases and J by 5 bases, with 13 bases left in between. CDR1 is SGHNT and CDR2 is YYREEE in the germline V gene (reference sequence). CDR3 length: 13 residues. The CDR3 coding sequence is TGTGCCAGCAGCCATGACGGACGAAACGAGCAGTACTTC. Translating it yields CASSHDGRNEQYF.

This clone was detected once. This rearrangement joins TRBV6-5 to TRBJ1-3; D is unresolved. The CDR3 extends over 14 amino acids. Trimming removed 5 bases at V and 4 bases at J, with 12 bases between. CDR1 MNHEY and CDR2 SVGAGI come from the germline V gene. The CDR3 reads CASSTRSKGNTIYF. The CDR3, as DNA: TGTGCCAGCAGTACCCGGAGTAAGGGAAACACCATATATTTT.

The rearrangement joins TRBV5-6 to TRBJ1-1; unclear D gene. The ends were cut back, 5 bases at V and 2 bases at J, with 10 bases in the middle. This CDR3 is 13 amino acids long. Per germline, CDR1 SGHDT and CDR2 YYEEEE. CDR3 bases: TGTGCCAGCAGTCCCGGCGGAAACACTGAAGCTTTCTTT. It is translated as CASSPGGNTEAFF.

The rearrangement links TRBV7-9 to TRBJ2-5; the match to TRBD2 covers 7 bases. Germline V gene lookup returns CDR1 SEHNR and CDR2 FQNEAQ (reference sequence). The CDR3 spans 15 residues. The trim removed 2 bases at V and 7 bases at J, leaving 10 bases unmatched. The CDR3 DNA sequence: TGTGCCAGCAGCTTATCAGTAGGGAGGGTCGGGACCCAGTACTTC. Translating it yields CASSLSVGRVGTQYF.

This rearrangement joins TRBV5-5 to TRBJ1-4; 9 nucleotides match TRBD1. Germline V gene lookup returns CDR1 SGHKS and CDR2 YYEKEE (reference sequence). With 0 bases clipped from V and 8 bases from J, the junction kept 5 bases outside the gene matches. The CDR3 covers 15 residues. CDR3: CASSLVQGAGEKLFF. CDR3 nucleotides: TGTGCCAGCAGCTTGGTACAGGGGGCCGGAGAAAAACTGTTTTTT.